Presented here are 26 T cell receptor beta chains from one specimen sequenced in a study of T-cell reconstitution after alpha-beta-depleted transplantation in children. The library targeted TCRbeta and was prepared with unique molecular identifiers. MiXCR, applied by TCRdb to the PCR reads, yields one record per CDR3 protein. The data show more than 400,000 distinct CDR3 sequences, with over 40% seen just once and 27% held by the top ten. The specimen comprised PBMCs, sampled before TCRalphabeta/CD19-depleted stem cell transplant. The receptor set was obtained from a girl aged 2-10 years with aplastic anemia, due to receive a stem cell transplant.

The CDR3 bases are TGTGCCAGCAGCTTAGAACCAAGAGGGGCGCAGTATTTT. The encoded protein is CASSLEPRGAQYF. The J gene is TRBJ2-3, the V gene TRBV7-2, with D tentatively TRBD1 or TRBD2 (5 bases each). Deletions cut 1 base from V and 10 bases from J, with 12 bases between. This CDR3 spans 13 amino acids. Germline values: CDR1 SGHTA, CDR2 FQGNSA.

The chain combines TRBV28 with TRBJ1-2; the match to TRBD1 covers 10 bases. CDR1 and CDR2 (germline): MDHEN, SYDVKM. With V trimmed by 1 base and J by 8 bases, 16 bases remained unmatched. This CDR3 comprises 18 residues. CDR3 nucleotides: TGTGCCAGCAGTTTATTGACACCGGGACAGGGGAACTCTTACGGCTACACCTTC. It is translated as CASSLLTPGQGNSYGYTF.

CDR3 nucleotides: TGTGCCAGCACTAGTCCCCTGACCGCTCTAGCCGGGGAGCTGTTTTTT. Translating it yields CASTSPLTALAGELFF. The chain couples TRBV13 to TRBJ2-2; D remains ambiguous. The CDR3 is 16 residues long. Germline V gene lookup returns CDR1 PRHDT and CDR2 FYEKMQ (reference sequence). Trimming shortened V by 7 bases and J by 6 bases, and 21 bases separated the two germline ends.

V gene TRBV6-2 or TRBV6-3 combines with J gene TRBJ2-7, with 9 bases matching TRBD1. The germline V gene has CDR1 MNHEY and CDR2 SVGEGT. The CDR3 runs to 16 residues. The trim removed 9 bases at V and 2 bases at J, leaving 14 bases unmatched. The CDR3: CASLIQTGQGTYEQYF. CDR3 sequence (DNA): TGTGCCAGTCTAATACAAACGGGACAGGGCACCTACGAGCAGTACTTC.

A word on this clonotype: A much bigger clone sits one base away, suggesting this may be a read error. The CDR3 bases are TGTGCCGGCAGTCCCCGGTTGAGCAATCAGCCCCAGCATTTT. Protein: CAGSPRLSNQPQHF. V usage is TRBV28 and J usage is TRBJ1-5; D unresolved. CDR1 is MDHEN, CDR2 SYDVKM, per germline. The CDR3 loop spans 14 amino acids.

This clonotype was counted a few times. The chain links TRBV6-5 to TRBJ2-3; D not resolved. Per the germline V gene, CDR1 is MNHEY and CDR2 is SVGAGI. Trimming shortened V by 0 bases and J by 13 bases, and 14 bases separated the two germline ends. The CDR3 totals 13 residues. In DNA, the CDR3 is TGTGCCAGCAGTTACTCGATATTAGAGAGGAAGTATTTT. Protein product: CASSYSILERKYF.

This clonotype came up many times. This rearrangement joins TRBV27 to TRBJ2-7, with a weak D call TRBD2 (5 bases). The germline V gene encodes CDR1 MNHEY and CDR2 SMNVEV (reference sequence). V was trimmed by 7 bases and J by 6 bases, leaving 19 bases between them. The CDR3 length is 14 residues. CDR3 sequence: CASTPRVGVGEQYF. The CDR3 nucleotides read TGTGCCAGCACCCCGCGGGTGGGAGTCGGCGAGCAGTACTTC.

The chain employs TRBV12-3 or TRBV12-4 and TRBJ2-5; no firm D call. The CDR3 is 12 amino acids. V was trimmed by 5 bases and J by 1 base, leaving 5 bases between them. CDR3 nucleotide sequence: TGTGCCAGCAGTCTCGTCCAAGAGACCCAGTACTTC. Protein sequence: CASSLVQETQYF.

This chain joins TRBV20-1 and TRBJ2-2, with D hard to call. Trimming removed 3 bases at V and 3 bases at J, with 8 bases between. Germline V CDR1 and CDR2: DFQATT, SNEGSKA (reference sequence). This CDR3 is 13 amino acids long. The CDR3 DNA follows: TGCAGTGCTAGGAACAGCTACACCGGGGAGCTGTTTTTT. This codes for CSARNSYTGELFF.

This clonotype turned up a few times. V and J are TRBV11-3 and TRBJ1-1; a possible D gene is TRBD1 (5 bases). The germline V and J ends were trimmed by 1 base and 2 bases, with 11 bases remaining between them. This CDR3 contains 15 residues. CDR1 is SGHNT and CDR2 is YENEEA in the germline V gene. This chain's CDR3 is CASSLVGGANTEAFF. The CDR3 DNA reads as TGTGCCAGCAGCTTAGTCGGAGGGGCTAACACTGAAGCTTTCTTT. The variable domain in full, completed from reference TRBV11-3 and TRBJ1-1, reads EAGVVQSPRYKIIEKKQPVAFWCNPISGHNTLYWYLQNLGQGPELLIRYENEEAVDDSQLPKDRFSAERLKGVDSTLKIQPAELGDSAVYLCASSLVGGANTEAFFGQGTRLTVV.

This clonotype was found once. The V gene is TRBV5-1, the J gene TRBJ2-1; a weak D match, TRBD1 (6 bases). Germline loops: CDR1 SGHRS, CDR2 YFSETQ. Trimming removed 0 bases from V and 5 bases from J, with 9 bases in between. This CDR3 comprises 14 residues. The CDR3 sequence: CASSLAGADNEQFF. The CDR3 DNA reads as TGCGCCAGCAGCTTGGCAGGGGCGGACAATGAGCAGTTCTTC.

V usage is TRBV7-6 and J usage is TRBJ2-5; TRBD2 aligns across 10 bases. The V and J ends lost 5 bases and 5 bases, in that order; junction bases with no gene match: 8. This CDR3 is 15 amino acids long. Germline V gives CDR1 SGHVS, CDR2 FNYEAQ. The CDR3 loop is CASSAGLARGETQYF. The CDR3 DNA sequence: TGTGCCAGCAGCGCGGGACTAGCGAGGGGGGAGACCCAGTACTTC.

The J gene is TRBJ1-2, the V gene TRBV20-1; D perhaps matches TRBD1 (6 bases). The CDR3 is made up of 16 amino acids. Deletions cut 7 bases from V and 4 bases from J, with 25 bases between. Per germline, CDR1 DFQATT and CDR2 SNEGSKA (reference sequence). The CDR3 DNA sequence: TGCAGTGTCCCCGGACAGCGCTCCGCGCTACCCTATGGCTACACCTTC. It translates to CSVPGQRSALPYGYTF.

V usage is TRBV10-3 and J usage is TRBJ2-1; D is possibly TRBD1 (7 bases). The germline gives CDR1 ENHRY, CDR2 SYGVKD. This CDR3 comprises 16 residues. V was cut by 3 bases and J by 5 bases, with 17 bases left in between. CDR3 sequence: CAISDWGDRVNNEQFF. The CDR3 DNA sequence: TGTGCCATCAGTGATTGGGGGGACAGAGTTAACAATGAGCAGTTCTTC.

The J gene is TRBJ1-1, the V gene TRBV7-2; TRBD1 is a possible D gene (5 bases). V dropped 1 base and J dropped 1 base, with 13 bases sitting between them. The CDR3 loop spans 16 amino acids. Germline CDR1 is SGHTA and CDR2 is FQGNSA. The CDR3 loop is CASSLEKGAGNTEAFF. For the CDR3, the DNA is TGTGCCAGCAGCTTAGAGAAAGGGGCGGGGAACACTGAAGCTTTCTTT.

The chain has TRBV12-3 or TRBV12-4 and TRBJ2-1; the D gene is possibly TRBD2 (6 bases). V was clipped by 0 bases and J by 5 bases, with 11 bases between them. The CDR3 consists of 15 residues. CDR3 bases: TGTGCCAGCAGTTTAGCGGGGGACTGGGACAATGAGCAGTTCTTC. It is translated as CASSLAGDWDNEQFF.

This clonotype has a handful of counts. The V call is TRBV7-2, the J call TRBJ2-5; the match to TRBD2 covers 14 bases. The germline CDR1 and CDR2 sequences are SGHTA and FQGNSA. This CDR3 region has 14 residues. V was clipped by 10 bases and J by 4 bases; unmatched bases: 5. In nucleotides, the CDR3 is TGTGCCACCGGGACTAGCGGGAGTTCAGAGACCCAGTACTTC. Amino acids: CATGTSGSSETQYF.

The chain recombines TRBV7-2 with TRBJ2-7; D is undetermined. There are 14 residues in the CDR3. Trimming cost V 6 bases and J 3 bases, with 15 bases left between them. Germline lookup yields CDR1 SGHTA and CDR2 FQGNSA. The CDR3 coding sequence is TGTGCCAGCAGGCCCGCCAGCGCCTACTACGAGCAGTACTTC. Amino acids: CASRPASAYYEQYF.

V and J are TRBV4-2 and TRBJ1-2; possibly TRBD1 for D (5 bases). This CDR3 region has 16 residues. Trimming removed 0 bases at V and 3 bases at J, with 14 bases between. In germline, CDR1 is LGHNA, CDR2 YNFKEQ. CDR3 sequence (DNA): TGTGCCAGCAGCCAAGAGGGAAGCAGGGTCGACTATGGCTACACCTTC. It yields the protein CASSQEGSRVDYGYTF.

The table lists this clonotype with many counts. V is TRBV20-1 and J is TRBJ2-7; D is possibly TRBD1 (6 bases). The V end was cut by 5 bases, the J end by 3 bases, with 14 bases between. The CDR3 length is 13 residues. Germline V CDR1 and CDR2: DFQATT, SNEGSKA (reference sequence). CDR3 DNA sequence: TGCAGTGCTTCCGGGACACCCTACTACGAGCAGTACTTC. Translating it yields CSASGTPYYEQYF.

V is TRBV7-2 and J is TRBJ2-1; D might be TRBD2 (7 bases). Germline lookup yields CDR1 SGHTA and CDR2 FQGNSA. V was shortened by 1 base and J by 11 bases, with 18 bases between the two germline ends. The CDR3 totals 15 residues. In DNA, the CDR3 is TGTGCCAGCAGCTTAGAGGTTGGGGGGGCCGGGAAGCAGTTCTTC. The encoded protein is CASSLEVGGAGKQFF.

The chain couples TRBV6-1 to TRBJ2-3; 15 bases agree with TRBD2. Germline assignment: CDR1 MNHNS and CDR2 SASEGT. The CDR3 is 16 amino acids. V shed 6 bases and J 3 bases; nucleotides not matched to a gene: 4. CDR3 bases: TGTGCCAGCAGGGTAGGGACTAGCGGGAGGACAGATACGCAGTATTTT. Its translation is CASRVGTSGRTDTQYF.

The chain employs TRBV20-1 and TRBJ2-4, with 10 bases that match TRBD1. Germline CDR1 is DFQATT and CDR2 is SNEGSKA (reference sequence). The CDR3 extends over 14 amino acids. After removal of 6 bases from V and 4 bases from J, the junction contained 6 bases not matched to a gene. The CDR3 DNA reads TGCAGTGCCCCGACAGGGGGCCTGAAAAACATTCAGTACTTC. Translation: CSAPTGGLKNIQYF.

CDR3 region: CASGEGNYTSVTDEQFF. CDR3 DNA: TGTGCCAGCGGAGAAGGGAACTACACCTCCGTTACCGATGAGCAGTTCTTC. This chain uses TRBV9 with TRBJ2-1; D is unresolved. CDR3 length equals 17 residues. Per germline, CDR1 SGDLS and CDR2 YYNGEE. V lost 7 bases and J 8 bases, leaving 28 bases between the germline ends.

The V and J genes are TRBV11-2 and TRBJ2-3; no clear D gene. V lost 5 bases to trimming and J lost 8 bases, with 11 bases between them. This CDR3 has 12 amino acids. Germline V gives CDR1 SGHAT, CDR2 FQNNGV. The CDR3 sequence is CASSPALGTQYF. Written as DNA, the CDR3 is TGTGCCAGCAGCCCGGCTCTGGGTACGCAGTATTTT.

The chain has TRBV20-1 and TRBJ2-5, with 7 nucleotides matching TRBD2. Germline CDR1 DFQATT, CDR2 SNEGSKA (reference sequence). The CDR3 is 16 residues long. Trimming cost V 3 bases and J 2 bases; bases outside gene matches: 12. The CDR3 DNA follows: TGCAGTGCTAGTAGGCCTAGCGGAGCCTTACAAGAGACCCAGTACTTC. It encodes CSASRPSGALQETQYF.